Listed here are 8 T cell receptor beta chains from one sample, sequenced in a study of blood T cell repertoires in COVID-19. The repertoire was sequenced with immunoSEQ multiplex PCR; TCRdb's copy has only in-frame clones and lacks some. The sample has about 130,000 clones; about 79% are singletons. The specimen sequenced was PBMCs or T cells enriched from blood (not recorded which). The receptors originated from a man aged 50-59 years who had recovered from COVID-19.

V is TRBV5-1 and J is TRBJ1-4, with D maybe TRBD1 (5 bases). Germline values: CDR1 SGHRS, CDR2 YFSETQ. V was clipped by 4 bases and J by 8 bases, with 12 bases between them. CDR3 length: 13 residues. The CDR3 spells CASSGPGGEKLFF. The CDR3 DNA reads TGCGCCAGCAGCGGCCCCGGGGGGGAAAAACTGTTTTTT.

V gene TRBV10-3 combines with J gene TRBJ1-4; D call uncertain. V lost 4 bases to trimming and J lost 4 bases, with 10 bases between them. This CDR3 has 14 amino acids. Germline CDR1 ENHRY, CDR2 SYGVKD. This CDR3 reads CAISGGGLNEKLFF. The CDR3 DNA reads TGTGCCATCAGTGGAGGAGGACTTAATGAAAAACTGTTTTTT.

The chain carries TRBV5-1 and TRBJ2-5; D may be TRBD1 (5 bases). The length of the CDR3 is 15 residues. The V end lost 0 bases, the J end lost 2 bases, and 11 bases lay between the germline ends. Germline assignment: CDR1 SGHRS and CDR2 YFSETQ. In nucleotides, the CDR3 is TGCGCCAGCAGCTTGGAAGGGGCACCTCAAGAGACCCAGTACTTC. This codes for CASSLEGAPQETQYF.

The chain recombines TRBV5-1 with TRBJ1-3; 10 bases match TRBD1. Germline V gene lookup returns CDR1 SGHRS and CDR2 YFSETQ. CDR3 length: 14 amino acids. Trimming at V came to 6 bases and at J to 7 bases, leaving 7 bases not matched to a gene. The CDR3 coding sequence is TGCGCCAGCAACTCCGGGACAGGGGAGAACACCATATATTTT. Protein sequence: CASNSGTGENTIYF.

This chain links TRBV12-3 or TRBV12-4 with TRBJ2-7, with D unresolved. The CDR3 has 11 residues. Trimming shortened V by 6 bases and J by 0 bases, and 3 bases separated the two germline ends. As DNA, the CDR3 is TGTGCCAGCAGGAGCTCCTACGAGCAGTACTTC. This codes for CASRSSYEQYF.

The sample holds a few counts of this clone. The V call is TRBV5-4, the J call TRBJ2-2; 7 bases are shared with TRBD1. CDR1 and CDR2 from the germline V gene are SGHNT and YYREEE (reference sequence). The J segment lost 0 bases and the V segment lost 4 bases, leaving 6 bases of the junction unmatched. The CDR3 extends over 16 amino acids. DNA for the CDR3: TGTGCCAGCAGCCTGGGACAGATCGCGAACACCGGGGAGCTGTTTTTT. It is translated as CASSLGQIANTGELFF.

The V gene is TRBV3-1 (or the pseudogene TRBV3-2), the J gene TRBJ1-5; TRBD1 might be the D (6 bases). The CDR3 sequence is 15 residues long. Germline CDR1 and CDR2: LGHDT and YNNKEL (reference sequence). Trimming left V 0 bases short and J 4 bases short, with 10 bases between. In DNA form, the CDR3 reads TGTGCCAGCAGCCAAGAGGGGACATATAATCAGCCCCAGCATTTT. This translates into CASSQEGTYNQPQHF.

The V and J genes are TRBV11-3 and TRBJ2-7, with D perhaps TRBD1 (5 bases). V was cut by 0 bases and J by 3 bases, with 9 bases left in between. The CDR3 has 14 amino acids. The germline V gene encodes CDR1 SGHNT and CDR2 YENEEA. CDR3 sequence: CASSLEGADYEQYF. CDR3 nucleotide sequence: TGTGCCAGCAGCTTAGAAGGGGCGGACTACGAGCAGTACTTC.